The 15 T cell receptor beta chains presented below share a single source sample, sequenced in a study of blood T cell repertoires in COVID-19. Profiling relied on immunoSEQ multiplex PCR, and the TCRdb table lists in-frame clones only, not all of them. The sample holds about 160,000 clones, approximately 82% seen once. The sequencing input was peripheral blood. Receptors were obtained from a man between 65 and 79 years old who had recovered from COVID-19.

This rearrangement joins TRBV21-1 to TRBJ1-4. TRBV21-1 is an annotated pseudogene. The CDR3 runs 15 residues. The CDR3 spells CASSKRGRGSEKLFF. CDR3 sequence (DNA): TGTGCCAGCAGCAAGCGAGGACGGGGGAGTGAAAAACTGTTTTTT.

This chain joins TRBV5-1 and TRBJ1-1, with 9 nucleotides matching TRBD1. The CDR3 is 15 residues long. From germline, CDR1 is SGHRS and CDR2 YFSETQ. With V trimmed by 4 bases and J by 0 bases, 4 bases remained unmatched. The CDR3 coding sequence is TGCGCCAGCAGCCGGGACAGGGAGATGAACACTGAAGCTTTCTTT. This sequence encodes CASSRDREMNTEAFF.

The J gene is TRBJ1-2, the V gene TRBV28; the match to TRBD1 covers 7 bases. V gave up 4 bases and J gave up 9 bases; unmatched junction bases: 8. CDR3 length equals 13 residues. Germline V gives CDR1 MDHEN, CDR2 SYDVKM. CDR3: CASSSPDRVRYTF. CDR3 bases: TGTGCCAGCAGTTCCCCCGACAGGGTACGCTACACCTTC.

This clone was found a few times. This sequence joins TRBV28 and TRBJ1-5; TRBD1 is a possible D gene (6 bases). The CDR3 contains 14 residues. Trimming left V 7 bases short and J 5 bases short, with 15 bases between. Germline-derived CDR1 and CDR2 are MDHEN and SYDVKM. The CDR3 sequence is CASTPDSIYQPQHF. CDR3 bases: TGTGCCAGCACCCCGGACAGCATTTATCAGCCCCAGCATTTT.

This chain connects TRBV27 to TRBJ2-5, with D possibly matching TRBD2 (6 bases). Between the trimmed V and J ends, which lost 5 bases and 3 bases, there was a span of 16 bases. Germline V gives CDR1 MNHEY, CDR2 SMNVEV (reference sequence). This CDR3 has 15 amino acids. This chain's CDR3 is CASSPWPGLEETQYF. As DNA, the CDR3 is TGTGCCAGCAGTCCCTGGCCGGGACTCGAAGAGACCCAGTACTTC.

CDR3 loop: CAWSTGNKGGELFF. CDR3 coding DNA: TGTGCCTGGTCGACAGGGAATAAGGGGGGGGAGCTGTTTTTT. This sequence joins TRBV30 and TRBJ2-2; 7 bases fit TRBD1. Germline V CDR1 and CDR2: GTSNPN, SVGIG (reference sequence). The ends lost 5 bases at V and 8 bases at J; junction bases unmatched: 11. The CDR3 sequence is 14 residues long. Filled out from reference TRBV30 and TRBJ2-2, the complete variable domain reads SQTIHQWPATLVQPVGSPLSLECTVEGTSNPNLYWYRQAAGRGLQLLFYSVGIGQISSEVPQNLSASRPQDRQFILSSKKLLLSDSGFYLCAWSTGNKGGELFFGEGSRLTVL.

This clone has more than one count but fewer than ten. The V gene is TRBV19, the J gene TRBJ2-2; tentatively, D is TRBD1 (5 bases). V lost 8 bases to trimming and J lost 4 bases, with 11 bases between them. The CDR3 extends over 13 amino acids. Germline assignment: CDR1 LNHDA and CDR2 SQIVND (reference sequence). The CDR3 DNA sequence: TGTGCCAGTGCCGGGCAGGGCACCGGGGAGCTGTTTTTT. This encodes CASAGQGTGELFF.

V gene TRBV10-1 combines with J gene TRBJ2-1; 9 nucleotides align to TRBD2. The CDR3 sequence is 15 residues long. Germline CDR1 reads WNHNN; CDR2 reads SYGVQD (reference sequence). V dropped 7 bases and J dropped 1; count of bases not matched to a gene: 5. CDR3 residues: CASTPTSGSYNEQFF. The CDR3 DNA reads TGCGCCAGCACCCCGACTAGCGGTTCCTACAATGAGCAGTTCTTC.

V and J are TRBV2 and TRBJ1-2; 7 bases are shared with TRBD1. The CDR3 consists of 13 residues. V trimming: 6 bases; J trimming: 8 bases; junction bases outside the gene matches: 9. Germline CDR1 is SNHLY and CDR2 is FYNNEI. CDR3 region: CASSGDRAWGYTF. In DNA form, the CDR3 reads TGTGCCAGCAGCGGCGACAGGGCCTGGGGCTACACCTTC.

This chain connects TRBV5-1 to TRBJ1-4, with 9 bases lining up with TRBD1. The CDR3 spans 17 residues. CDR1 is SGHRS and CDR2 is YFSETQ in the germline V gene. V was pared by 4 bases and J by 7 bases, with 14 bases of the junction left unmatched. CDR3 DNA: TGCGCCAGCAGCAACTCGGGACAGGGAAGCTACGGTGAAAAACTGTTTTTT. Protein: CASSNSGQGSYGEKLFF.

The chain joins TRBV5-1 to TRBJ2-7, with D maybe TRBD2 (6 bases). This CDR3 spans 15 amino acids. V was cut by 6 bases and J by 2 bases, with 18 bases left in between. The germline V gene encodes CDR1 SGHRS and CDR2 YFSETQ. CDR3 residues: CASTPGGLATYEQYF. The CDR3 DNA follows: TGCGCCAGCACCCCCGGAGGGCTCGCAACCTACGAGCAGTACTTC. The full variable domain, completed using reference TRBV5-1 and TRBJ2-7, is KAGVTQTPRYLIKTRGQQVTLSCSPISGHRSVSWYQQTPGQGLQFLFEYFSETQRNKGNFPGRFSGRQFSNSRSEMNVSTLELGDSALYLCASTPGGLATYEQYFGPGTRLTVT.

The chain recombines TRBV7-9 with TRBJ2-1; D gene uncertain. The CDR3 length is 12 residues. Trimming cost V 3 bases and J 10 bases, with 10 bases left between them. Germline V gene lookup returns CDR1 SEHNR and CDR2 FQNEAQ (reference sequence). The CDR3 DNA follows: TGTGCCAGCAGCTTTTTGGCGACAGAGCAGTTCTTC. It yields the protein CASSFLATEQFF. Full variable domain (remainder filled in from reference TRBV7-9 and TRBJ2-1): DTGVSQNPRHKITKRGQNVTFRCDPISEHNRLYWYRQTLGQGPEFLTYFQNEAQLEKSRLLSDRFSAERPKGSFSTLEIQRTEQGDSAMYLCASSFLATEQFFGPGTRLTVL.

The J gene is TRBJ2-2, the V gene TRBV23-1; a weak D match, TRBD1 (5 bases). TRBV23-1 is an ORF, with its function uncertain. V was trimmed by 4 bases and J by 7 bases, leaving 16 bases between them. This CDR3 contains 15 residues. CDR3 nucleotides: TGCGCCAGCAGTCTTGTCAGGGAATGGAGCGGGGAGCTGTTTTTT. As protein: CASSLVREWSGELFF.

The chain carries TRBV18 and TRBJ1-1; D unclear. V lost 2 bases, J lost 1 base, and 11 bases lay in between. The CDR3 extends over 15 amino acids. In germline, CDR1 is KGHSH, CDR2 LQKENI. This CDR3 is CASSPSEGTNTEAFF. CDR3 in DNA: TGTGCCAGCTCACCATCGGAGGGCACGAACACTGAAGCTTTCTTT.

In its sample, this clone was seen once. The rearrangement joins TRBV7-9 to TRBJ2-1; no clear D gene. V was cut by 5 bases and J by 3 bases, with 17 bases left in between. CDR3 length: 16 amino acids. Germline loops: CDR1 SEHNR, CDR2 FQNEAQ (reference sequence). The CDR3, as DNA: TGTGCCAGCAGCCCCCGAGAGCGCATTATCTACAATGAGCAGTTCTTC. As protein: CASSPRERIIYNEQFF.